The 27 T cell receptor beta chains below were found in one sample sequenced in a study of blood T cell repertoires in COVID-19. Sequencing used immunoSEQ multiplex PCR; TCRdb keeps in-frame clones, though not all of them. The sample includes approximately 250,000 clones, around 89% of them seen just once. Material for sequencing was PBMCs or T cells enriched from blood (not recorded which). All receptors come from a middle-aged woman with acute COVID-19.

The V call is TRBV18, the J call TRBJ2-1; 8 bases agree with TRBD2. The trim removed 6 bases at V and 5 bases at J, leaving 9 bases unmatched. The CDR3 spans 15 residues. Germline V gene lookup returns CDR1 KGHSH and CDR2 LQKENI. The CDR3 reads CASSPGLVGDNEQFF. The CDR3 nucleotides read TGTGCCAGCTCCCCGGGACTAGTGGGGGACAATGAGCAGTTCTTC.

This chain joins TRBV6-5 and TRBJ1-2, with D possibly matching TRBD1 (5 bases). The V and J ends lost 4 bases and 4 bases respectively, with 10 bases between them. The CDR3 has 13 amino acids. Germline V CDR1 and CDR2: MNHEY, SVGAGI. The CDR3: CASSSPGVYGYTF. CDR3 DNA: TGTGCCAGCAGTTCGCCGGGGGTCTATGGCTACACCTTC.

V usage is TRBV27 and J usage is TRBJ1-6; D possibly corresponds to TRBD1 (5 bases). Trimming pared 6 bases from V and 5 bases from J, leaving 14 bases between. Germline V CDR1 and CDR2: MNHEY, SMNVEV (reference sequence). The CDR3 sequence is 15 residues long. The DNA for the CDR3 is TGTGCCAGCAGGGGGGGGACGGGCCATAATTCACCCCTCCACTTT. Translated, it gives CASRGGTGHNSPLHF.

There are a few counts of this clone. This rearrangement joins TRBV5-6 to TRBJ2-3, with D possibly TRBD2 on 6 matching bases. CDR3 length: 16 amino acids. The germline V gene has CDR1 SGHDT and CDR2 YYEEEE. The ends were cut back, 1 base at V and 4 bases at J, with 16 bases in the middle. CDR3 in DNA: TGTGCCAGCAGCTTGCTGGCGGGGACGGTTCCAGATACGCAGTATTTT. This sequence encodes CASSLLAGTVPDTQYF.

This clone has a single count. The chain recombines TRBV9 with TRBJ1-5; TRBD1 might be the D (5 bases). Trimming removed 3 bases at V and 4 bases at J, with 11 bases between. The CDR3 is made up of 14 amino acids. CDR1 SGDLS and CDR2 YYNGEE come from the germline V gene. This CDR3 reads CASSETDSNQPQHF. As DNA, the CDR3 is TGTGCCAGCAGCGAGACAGACAGTAATCAGCCCCAGCATTTT.

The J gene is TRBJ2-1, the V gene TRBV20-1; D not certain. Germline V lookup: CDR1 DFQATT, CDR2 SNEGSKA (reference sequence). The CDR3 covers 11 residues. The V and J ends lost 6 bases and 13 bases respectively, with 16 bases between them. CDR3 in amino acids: CSASPLEYQFF. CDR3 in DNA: TGCAGTGCAAGTCCTCTAGAATATCAGTTCTTC.

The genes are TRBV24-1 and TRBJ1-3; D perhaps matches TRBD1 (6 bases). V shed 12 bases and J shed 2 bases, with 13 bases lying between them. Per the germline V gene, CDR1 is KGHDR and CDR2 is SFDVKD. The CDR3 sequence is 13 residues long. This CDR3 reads CAPTGRAGNTIYF. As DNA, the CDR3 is TGTGCCCCTACAGGGAGAGCTGGAAACACCATATATTTT.

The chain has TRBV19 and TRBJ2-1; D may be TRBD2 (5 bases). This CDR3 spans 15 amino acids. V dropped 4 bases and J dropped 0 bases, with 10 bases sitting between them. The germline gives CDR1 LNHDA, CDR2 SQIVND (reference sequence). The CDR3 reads CASSKMGSSYNEQFF. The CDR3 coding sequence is TGTGCCAGTAGTAAGATGGGGAGCTCCTACAATGAGCAGTTCTTC.

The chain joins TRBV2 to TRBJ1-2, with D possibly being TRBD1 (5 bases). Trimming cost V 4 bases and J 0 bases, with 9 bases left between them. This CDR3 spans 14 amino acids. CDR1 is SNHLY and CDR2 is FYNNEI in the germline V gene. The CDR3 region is CASSVAGTNYGYTF. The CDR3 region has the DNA TGTGCCAGCAGTGTTGCAGGGACTAACTATGGCTACACCTTC.

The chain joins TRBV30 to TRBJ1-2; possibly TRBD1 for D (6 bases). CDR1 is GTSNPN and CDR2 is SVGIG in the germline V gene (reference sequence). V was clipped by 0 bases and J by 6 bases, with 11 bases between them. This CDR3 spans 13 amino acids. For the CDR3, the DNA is TGTGCCTGGAGTGTGTACAGGGCGGATGGCTACACCTTC. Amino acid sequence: CAWSVYRADGYTF.

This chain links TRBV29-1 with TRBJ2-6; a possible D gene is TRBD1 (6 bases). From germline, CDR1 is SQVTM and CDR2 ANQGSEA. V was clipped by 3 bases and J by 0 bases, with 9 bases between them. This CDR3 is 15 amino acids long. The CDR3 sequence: CSVETGTSGANVLTF. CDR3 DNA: TGCAGCGTTGAGACAGGTACCTCTGGGGCCAACGTCCTGACTTTC.

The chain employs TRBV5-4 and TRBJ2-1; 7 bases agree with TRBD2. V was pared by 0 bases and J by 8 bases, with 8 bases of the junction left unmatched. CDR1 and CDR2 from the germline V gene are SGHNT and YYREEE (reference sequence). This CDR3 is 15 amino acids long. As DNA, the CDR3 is TGTGCCAGCAGCTTGGAAGCGGGGCTTTTGGATGAGCAGTTCTTC. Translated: CASSLEAGLLDEQFF.

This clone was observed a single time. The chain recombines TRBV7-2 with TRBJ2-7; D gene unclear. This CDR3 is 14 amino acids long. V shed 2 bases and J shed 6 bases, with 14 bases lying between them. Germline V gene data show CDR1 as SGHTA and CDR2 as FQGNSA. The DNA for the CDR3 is TGTGCCAGCAGCTTATTCTCTCCTCCCCCCGAGCAGTACTTC. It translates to CASSLFSPPPEQYF.

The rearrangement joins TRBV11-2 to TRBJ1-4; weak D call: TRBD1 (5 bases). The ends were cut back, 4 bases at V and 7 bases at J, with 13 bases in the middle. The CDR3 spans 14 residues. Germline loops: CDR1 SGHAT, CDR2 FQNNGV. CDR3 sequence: CASSSGVRAEKLFF. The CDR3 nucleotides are TGTGCCAGCAGCTCGGGGGTCAGGGCTGAAAAACTGTTTTTT.

CDR3 DNA sequence: TGTGCCAGCAGCTTAGCTGCCAGGGCGAACACTGAAGCTTTCTTT. This codes for CASSLAARANTEAFF. The V gene is TRBV7-8, the J gene TRBJ1-1; D may be TRBD1 (5 bases). The CDR3 spans 15 residues. Deletions cut 0 bases from V and 1 base from J, with 9 bases between. Germline CDR1 reads SGHVS; CDR2 reads FQNEAQ.

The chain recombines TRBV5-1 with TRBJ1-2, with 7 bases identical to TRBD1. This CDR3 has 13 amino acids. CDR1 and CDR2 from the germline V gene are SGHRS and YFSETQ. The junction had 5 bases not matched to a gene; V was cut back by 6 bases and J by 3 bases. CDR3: CASTRTGHYGYTF. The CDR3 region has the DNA TGCGCCAGCACCAGGACAGGTCACTATGGCTACACCTTC.

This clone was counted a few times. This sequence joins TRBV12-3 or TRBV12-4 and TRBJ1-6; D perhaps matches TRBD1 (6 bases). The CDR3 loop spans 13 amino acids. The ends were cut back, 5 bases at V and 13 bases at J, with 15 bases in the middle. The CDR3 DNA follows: TGTGCCAGCAGTCCAGACAGGTTTAGTCCCCTCCACTTT. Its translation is CASSPDRFSPLHF.

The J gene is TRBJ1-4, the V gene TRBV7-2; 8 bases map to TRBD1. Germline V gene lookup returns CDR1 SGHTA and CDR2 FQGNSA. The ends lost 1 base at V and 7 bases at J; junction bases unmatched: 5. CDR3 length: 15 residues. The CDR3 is CASSLGGRGLEKLFF. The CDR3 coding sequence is TGTGCCAGCAGCTTAGGTGGCAGGGGGCTTGAAAAACTGTTTTTT.

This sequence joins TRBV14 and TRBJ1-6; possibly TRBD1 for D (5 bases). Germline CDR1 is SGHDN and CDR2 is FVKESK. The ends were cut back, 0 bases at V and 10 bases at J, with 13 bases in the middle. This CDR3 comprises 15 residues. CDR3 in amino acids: CASSQERLNRSPLHF. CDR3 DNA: TGTGCCAGCAGCCAAGAGAGACTCAACAGGTCACCCCTCCACTTT.

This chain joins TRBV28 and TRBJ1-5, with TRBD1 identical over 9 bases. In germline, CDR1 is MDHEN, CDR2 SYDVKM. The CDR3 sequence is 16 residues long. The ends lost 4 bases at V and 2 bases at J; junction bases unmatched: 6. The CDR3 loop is CASSSGTGMGNQPQHF. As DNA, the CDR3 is TGTGCCAGCAGTTCCGGGACAGGGATGGGCAATCAGCCCCAGCATTTT.

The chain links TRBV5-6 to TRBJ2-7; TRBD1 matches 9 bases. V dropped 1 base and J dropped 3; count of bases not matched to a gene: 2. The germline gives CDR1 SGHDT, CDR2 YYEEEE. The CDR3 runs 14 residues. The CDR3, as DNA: TGTGCCAGCAGCTTGACAGGGGGCGGCTACGAGCAGTACGTC. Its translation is CASSLTGGGYEQYV.

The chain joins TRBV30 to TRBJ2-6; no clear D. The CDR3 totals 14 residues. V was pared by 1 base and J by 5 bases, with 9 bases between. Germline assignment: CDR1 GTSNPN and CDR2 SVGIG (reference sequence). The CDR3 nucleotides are TGTGCCTGGAGTGCCCTCTCGTGGGCCAACGTCCTGACTTTC. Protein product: CAWSALSWANVLTF.

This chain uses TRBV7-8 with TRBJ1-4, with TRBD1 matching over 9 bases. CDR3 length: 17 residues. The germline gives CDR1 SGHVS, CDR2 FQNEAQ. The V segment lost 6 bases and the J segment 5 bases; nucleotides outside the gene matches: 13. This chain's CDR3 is CASRKRQGGNQNEKLFF. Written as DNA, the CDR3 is TGTGCCAGCAGAAAACGACAGGGGGGGAACCAAAATGAAAAACTGTTTTTT.

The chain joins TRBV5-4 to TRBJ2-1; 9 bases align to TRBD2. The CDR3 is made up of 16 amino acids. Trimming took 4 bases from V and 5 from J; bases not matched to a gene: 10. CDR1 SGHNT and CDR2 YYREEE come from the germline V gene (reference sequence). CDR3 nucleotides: TGTGCCAGCAGCGTTACCAGCGGGGGGCCTGACAATGAGCAGTTCTTC. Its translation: CASSVTSGGPDNEQFF.

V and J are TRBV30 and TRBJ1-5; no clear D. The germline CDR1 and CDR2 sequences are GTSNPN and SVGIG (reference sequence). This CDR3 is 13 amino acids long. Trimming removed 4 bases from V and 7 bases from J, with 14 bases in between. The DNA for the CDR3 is TGTGCCTGGACGGACTACTTAGGGCAGCCCCAGCATTTT. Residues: CAWTDYLGQPQHF.

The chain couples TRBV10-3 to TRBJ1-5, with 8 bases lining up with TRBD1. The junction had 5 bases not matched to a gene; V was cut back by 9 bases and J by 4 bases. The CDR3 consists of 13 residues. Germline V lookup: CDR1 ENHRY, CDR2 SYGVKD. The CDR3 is CAIQGEGNQPQHF. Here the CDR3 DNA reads TGTGCCATACAGGGGGAAGGGAATCAGCCCCAGCATTTT.

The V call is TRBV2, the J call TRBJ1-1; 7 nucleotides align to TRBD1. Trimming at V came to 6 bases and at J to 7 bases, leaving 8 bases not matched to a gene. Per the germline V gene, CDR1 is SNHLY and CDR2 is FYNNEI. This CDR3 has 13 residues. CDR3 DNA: TGTGCCAGCAGGGATGACAGGGTCAGTGAAGCTTTCTTT. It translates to CASRDDRVSEAFF. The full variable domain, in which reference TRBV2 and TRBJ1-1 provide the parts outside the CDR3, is EPEVTQTPSHQVTQMGQEVILRCVPISNHLYFYWYRQILGQKVEFLVSFYNNEISEKSEIFDDQFSVERPDGSNFTLKIRSTKLEDSAMYFCASRDDRVSEAFFGQGTRLTVV.